This T cell receptor beta chain was sequenced in a study of OX40 agonist ivuxolimab in advanced cancers. As for the study in general: Patients received intravenous ivuxolimab every 2 weeks at 0.01 to 10 mg/kg.

Per germline, CDR1 KGHSH and CDR2 LQKENI. V shed 0 bases and J shed 4 bases, with 9 bases lying between them. The CDR3 is 14 residues long. Method: immunoSEQ multiplex PCR; TCRdb's copy keeps in-frame clones and lacks some. Here the sample spans under 75,000 clones, 85% to 90% being singletons. This sequence joins TRBV18 and TRBJ1-2; D is unresolved. The sample consisted of CD4+ or CD8+ T cells sorted from blood, taken in a trial of the OX40 agonist ivuxolimab. The sequence derives from an adult with an advanced solid tumor such as melanoma, head and neck, liver or kidney cancer. The CDR3 loop reads CASSPPVRGYGYTF. Here the CDR3 DNA reads TGTGCCAGCTCACCACCGGTCCGGGGCTATGGCTACACCTTC.